Below, 11 T cell receptor beta chains from the same sample are listed, as sequenced in a study of shared clonotypes between healthy human individuals. The data were produced by immunoSEQ multiplex PCR, yet TCRdb's version contains in-frame clones alone and is incomplete. The data show about 1.1 million clones, 60% to 80% seen once. The sample comprised memory CD4+ T cells from PBMCs. The sample's subset: CD45RA-negative fraction. Every receptor here comes from a man between 18 and 35 years old in good health. Some clones in this sample may be carry-over from other donors' samples.

The gene calls are TRBV7-2 and TRBJ2-3; the match to TRBD2 covers 7 bases. Per germline, CDR1 SGHTA and CDR2 FQGNSA. V lost 1 base and J lost 8; bases outside the gene matches: 9. The CDR3 length is 15 residues. In nucleotides, the CDR3 is TGTGCCAGCAGCTTAGATATCGCGGGAGAGGGTACGCAGTATTTT. Translated, it gives CASSLDIAGEGTQYF.

The chain links TRBV5-1 to TRBJ2-1, with 8 bases identical to TRBD2. CDR1 is SGHRS, CDR2 YFSETQ, per germline. There are 15 residues in the CDR3. The trim removed 5 bases at V and 7 bases at J, leaving 11 bases unmatched. The CDR3 spells CASRVPGLVSNEQFF. Written as DNA, the CDR3 is TGCGCCAGCAGGGTGCCGGGACTAGTCTCGAATGAGCAGTTCTTC.

In this sample, this clone turned up a few times. The rearrangement uses TRBV7-3 and TRBJ1-5; unclear D gene. The length of the CDR3 is 14 residues. The V end lost 0 bases, the J end lost 3 bases, and 6 bases lay between the germline ends. In germline, CDR1 is SGHTA, CDR2 FQGTGA. The CDR3 is CASSLTGNNQPQHF. In DNA form, the CDR3 reads TGTGCCAGCAGCTTAACAGGAAACAATCAGCCCCAGCATTTT.

This clone has only a few counts. CDR3 nucleotide sequence: TGCGCCAGCAGCCAAGGACGAACCATAGCGGGAGTCAATGAGCAGTTCTTC. Its protein is CASSQGRTIAGVNEQFF. The rearrangement uses TRBV4-1 and TRBJ2-1; 9 nucleotides agree with TRBD2. The CDR3 length is 17 residues. With 1 base clipped from V and 6 bases from J, the junction kept 10 bases outside the gene matches. The V gene's germline CDR1 is MGHRA and CDR2 YSYEKL.

This chain uses TRBV30 with TRBJ2-5; D is unresolved. The ends were cut back, 2 bases at V and 2 bases at J, with 9 bases in the middle. The CDR3 covers 13 residues. CDR1 and CDR2 from the germline V gene are GTSNPN and SVGIG (reference sequence). In DNA form, the CDR3 reads TGTGCCTGGAGTCCCCGGATACAAGAGACCCAGTACTTC. Its translation: CAWSPRIQETQYF. Together with reference TRBV30 and TRBJ2-5, the CDR3 gives the full variable domain: SQTIHQWPATLVQPVGSPLSLECTVEGTSNPNLYWYRQAAGRGLQLLFYSVGIGQISSEVPQNLSASRPQDRQFILSSKKLLLSDSGFYLCAWSPRIQETQYFGPGTRLLVL.

V is TRBV4-1 and J is TRBJ2-3; 10 bases align to TRBD2. Germline V gives CDR1 MGHRA, CDR2 YSYEKL. V was clipped by 4 bases and J by 4 bases; unmatched bases: 17. This CDR3 contains 19 residues. The chain's CDR3 is CASSRDQRIAGGRADTQYF. The CDR3 DNA is TGCGCCAGCAGCCGGGACCAGAGAATAGCGGGAGGAAGGGCAGATACGCAGTATTTT.

V gene TRBV7-2 combines with J gene TRBJ2-2, with D possibly TRBD2 on 6 matching bases. This CDR3 is 16 amino acids long. The V gene's germline CDR1 is SGHTA and CDR2 FQGNSA. The germline V and J ends were trimmed by 1 base and 2 bases, with 11 bases remaining between them. This chain's CDR3 is CASSLVGGDNTGELFF. The CDR3 coding sequence is TGTGCCAGCAGCTTAGTTGGCGGGGATAACACCGGGGAGCTGTTTTTT.

This CDR3 reads CATLGPIGGYTF. The CDR3, as DNA: TGTGCTACCCTTGGACCGATCGGGGGCTACACCTTC. This chain joins TRBV12-5 and TRBJ1-2, with unresolved D. The CDR3 sequence is 12 residues long. V dropped 10 bases and J dropped 8 bases, with 17 bases sitting between them. CDR1 is LGHNT, CDR2 FRNRAP, per germline.

This chain joins TRBV25-1 and TRBJ2-4; a possible D gene is TRBD2 (6 bases). The CDR3 runs to 14 residues. The V gene's germline CDR1 is MGHDK and CDR2 SYGVNS. Deletions cut 4 bases from V and 8 bases from J, with 15 bases between. The CDR3 DNA follows: TGTGCCAGCAGTGGTACGGACTACGTGGACATTCAGTACTTC. Translated, it gives CASSGTDYVDIQYF. Filled out from reference TRBV25-1 and TRBJ2-4, the complete variable domain reads EADIYQTPRYLVIGTGKKITLECSQTMGHDKMYWYQQDPGMELHLIHYSYGVNSTEKGDLSSESTVSRIRTEHFPLTLESARPSHTSQYLCASSGTDYVDIQYFGAGTRLSVL.

The chain links TRBV30 to TRBJ2-7, with a possible D match to TRBD2 (6 bases). CDR1 and CDR2 (germline): GTSNPN, SVGIG (reference sequence). The CDR3 is 11 residues long. V lost 7 bases and J 5 bases, leaving 12 bases between the germline ends. DNA for the CDR3: TGTGCCTATGGGGGGTTCGACGAGCAGTACTTC. This sequence encodes CAYGGFDEQYF.

The genes are TRBV6-5 and TRBJ1-4, with 7 bases fitting TRBD1. Germline V lookup: CDR1 MNHEY, CDR2 SVGAGI. V gave up 0 bases and J gave up 7 bases; unmatched junction bases: 8. This CDR3 region has 16 residues. The CDR3 DNA reads TGTGCCAGCAGTTACTCCCCGACAGGGAACCGTGAAAAACTGTTTTTT. Protein product: CASSYSPTGNREKLFF.